This T cell receptor (beta chain) was observed in a study of glioma-infiltrating T cells after dendritic cell vaccination. Study-level points and caveats: Higher pretreatment TIL content predicted longer progression-free time and survival.

A remark on this clone: Its antigen is unidentified.

Time point of the sample: after dendritic cell vaccination, including at tumor progression/relapse. Profiled with immunoSEQ multiplex PCR; TCRdb holds only in-frame clones, not every one. Here the sample spans 110,000 or so clones, nearly 90% being singletons. CDR1 PRHDT and CDR2 FYEKMQ come from the germline V gene (reference sequence). The CDR3 contains 14 residues. The junction had 1 base not matched to a gene; V was cut back by 3 bases and J by 6 bases. The TCR was taken from a human donor with glioblastoma. V usage is TRBV13 and J usage is TRBJ2-7, with 14 bases aligning to TRBD2. Sequencing used blood, obtained after dendritic cell vaccination. CDR3 residues: CASSLTSGRVEQYF. Here the CDR3 DNA reads TGTGCCAGCAGCTTGACTAGCGGGAGGGTCGAGCAGTACTTC. Filled out from reference TRBV13 and TRBJ2-7, the complete variable domain reads AAGVIQSPRHLIKEKRETATLKCYPIPRHDTVYWYQQGPGQDPQFLISFYEKMQSDKGSIPDRFSAQQFSDYHSELNMSSLELGDSALYFCASSLTSGRVEQYFGPGTRLTVT.